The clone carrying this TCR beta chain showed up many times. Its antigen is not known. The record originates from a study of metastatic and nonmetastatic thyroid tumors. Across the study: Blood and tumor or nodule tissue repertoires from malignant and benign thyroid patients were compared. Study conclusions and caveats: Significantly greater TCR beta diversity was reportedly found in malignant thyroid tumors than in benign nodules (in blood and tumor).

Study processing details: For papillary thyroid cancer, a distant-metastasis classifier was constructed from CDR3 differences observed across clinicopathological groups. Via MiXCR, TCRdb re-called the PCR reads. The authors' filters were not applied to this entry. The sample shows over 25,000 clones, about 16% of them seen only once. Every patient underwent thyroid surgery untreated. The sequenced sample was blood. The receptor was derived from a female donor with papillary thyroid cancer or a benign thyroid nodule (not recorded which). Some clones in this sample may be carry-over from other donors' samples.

This CDR3 reads CASSSANRQFGEKLFF. CDR3 nucleotide sequence: TGCGCCAGCAGCTCGGCCAACCGACAGTTTGGTGAAAAACTGTTTTTT. The rearrangement links TRBV5-1 to TRBJ1-4; weak D call: TRBD1 (5 bases). The CDR3 is 16 residues long. The germline V and J ends were trimmed by 3 bases and 7 bases, with 19 bases remaining between them. Germline CDR1 is SGHRS and CDR2 is YFSETQ.